This TCR beta chain emerged from a study of OX40 agonist ivuxolimab in advanced cancers. Study-level background: Prior anti-PD-1, anti-PD-L1 or anti-CTLA-4 therapy was allowed; around 40% had some.

V was pared by 7 bases and J by 4 bases, with 15 bases of the junction left unmatched. The CDR3 is made up of 18 amino acids. Germline V gene data show CDR1 as MRHNA and CDR2 as SNTAGT. Notes on this clone: Its antigen is still unknown.

Blood was sampled at baseline, cycle 4 day 1, and cycle 7 day 1. Study-level results: Among the lowest peripheral clonal expansion occurred in 0.1-3.0 mg/kg partial responders.

Using immunoSEQ multiplex PCR, the repertoire was profiled, and TCRdb retains in-frame clones only, with some absent. The table records 53,000 or so clones, about 88% of them present only once. The source is an adult with an advanced solid tumor such as melanoma, head and neck, liver or kidney cancer. The sequenced sample was CD4+ or CD8+ T cells sorted from blood, obtained in a trial of the OX40 agonist ivuxolimab. This chain joins TRBV6-4 and TRBJ2-2; 10 bases line up with TRBD2. CDR3 DNA: TGTGCCAGCACCAGCGCCGGACTAGCGGCCCAGGGCACCGGGGAGCTGTTTTTT. Translating it yields CASTSAGLAAQGTGELFF.